The present entry profiles one T cell receptor (beta chain) with its context. Its specificity is unknown. This entry comes from a study of shared clonotypes between healthy human individuals. For the study at large: Per donor, three plates held CD4 naive cells, three held CD4 memory, two held CD8 naive and one held CD8 memory. The study's findings and limits: All-four-donor shared clonotypes had higher generation probabilities than non-shared clonotypes did.

Germline CDR1 reads GTSNPN; CDR2 reads SVGIG (reference sequence). The CDR3 length is 14 residues. The germline V and J ends were trimmed by 0 bases and 7 bases, with 10 bases remaining between them. For each subset, genomic DNA was distributed in equal portions over several immunoSEQ plates. TCRdb's table, derived via immunoSEQ multiplex PCR, lists solely in-frame clones and lacks some. The top ten clones hold 1.5% of a sample with nearly 1 million clones, about three quarters of them seen once. This clonotype was sampled from a man aged 18 to 30 in good health. The sequenced sample consisted of memory CD4+ T cells sorted from blood. Sample subset: CD45RA-negative fraction. The chain joins TRBV30 to TRBJ1-6, with D possibly TRBD1 on 5 matching bases. CDR3 amino acids: CAWSVTGRNSPLHF. The CDR3 DNA reads TGTGCCTGGAGTGTAACGGGGCGAAATTCACCCCTCCACTTT.